The 32 T cell receptor beta chains below all came from one sample that was sequenced in a study of cytomegalovirus exposure and HLA in healthy donors. Profiling relied on immunoSEQ multiplex PCR, and the TCRdb table lists in-frame clones only, not all of them. The table records about 63,000 clones, approximately 88% of them present only once. What was sequenced was PBMCs. Every receptor here comes from a woman under 30 in good health and CMV-seronegative.

V gene TRBV18 combines with J gene TRBJ1-1; D remains ambiguous. The CDR3 is 13 amino acids. Germline values: CDR1 KGHSH, CDR2 LQKENI. V gave up 3 bases and J gave up 0 bases, with 5 bases separating them. The CDR3: CASSPGVNTEAFF. The CDR3 region has the DNA TGTGCCAGCTCACCGGGAGTGAACACTGAAGCTTTCTTT. Combining the CDR3 with reference TRBV18 and TRBJ1-1 gives the whole variable domain NAGVMQNPRHLVRRRGQEARLRCSPMKGHSHVYWYRQLPEEGLKFMVYLQKENIIDESGMPKERFSAEFPKEGPSILRIQQVVRGDSAAYFCASSPGVNTEAFFGQGTRLTVV.

The sample holds one count of this clone. The chain carries TRBV28 and TRBJ2-7, with TRBD1 identical over 8 bases. Trimming cost V 6 bases and J 1 base; bases outside gene matches: 14. The CDR3 covers 17 residues. Per the germline V gene, CDR1 is MDHEN and CDR2 is SYDVKM. The CDR3 spells CASSPIIGQGWSYEQYF. The DNA for the CDR3 is TGTGCCAGCAGCCCGATAATCGGACAGGGATGGTCCTACGAGCAGTACTTC.

The rearrangement joins TRBV7-6 to TRBJ1-6; D gene unclear. The CDR3 extends over 12 amino acids. V was cut by 6 bases and J by 8 bases, with 8 bases left in between. Per the germline V gene, CDR1 is SGHVS and CDR2 is FNYEAQ. This CDR3 is CASSSEDSPLHF. The CDR3 nucleotides are TGTGCCAGCAGTTCAGAGGATTCACCCCTCCACTTT.

The CDR3 DNA sequence: TGTGCCAGCAGCTTGGTGGGGGCGGGTGGGCAAGAGACCCAGTACTTC. Translating gives CASSLVGAGGQETQYF. The J gene is TRBJ2-5, the V gene TRBV5-5; possible D gene TRBD1, 6 bases. Germline V CDR1 and CDR2: SGHKS, YYEKEE (reference sequence). The CDR3 spans 16 residues. The V end lost 0 bases, the J end lost 2 bases, and 14 bases lay between the germline ends.

This clone was counted a single time. The chain joins TRBV7-2 to TRBJ1-1; no clear D gene. Per germline, CDR1 SGHTA and CDR2 FQGNSA. Trimming stripped 5 bases from V and 6 bases from J, with 16 bases between. This CDR3 comprises 14 residues. The CDR3 coding sequence is TGTGCCAGCAGCCCGGTTCGGGGAAGCTCTGAAGCTTTCTTT. Translation gives CASSPVRGSSEAFF.

V and J are TRBV28 and TRBJ2-7; 10 bases fit TRBD2. The CDR3 is 15 amino acids. Germline assignment: CDR1 MDHEN and CDR2 SYDVKM. With V trimmed by 2 bases and J by 2 bases, 3 bases remained unmatched. The CDR3 nucleotides are TGTGCCAGCAGTTTAGGTCTAGCGGGGGCCTACGAGCAGTACTTC. Its protein is CASSLGLAGAYEQYF.

This chain uses TRBV11-3 with TRBJ2-5; D gene unclear. Trimming shortened V by 1 base and J by 2 bases, and 8 bases separated the two germline ends. Germline V lookup: CDR1 SGHNT, CDR2 YENEEA. The CDR3 sequence is 14 residues long. CDR3 in amino acids: CASSLGGQQETQYF. The CDR3 nucleotides read TGTGCCAGCAGCTTAGGTGGCCAGCAAGAGACCCAGTACTTC.

This chain uses TRBV5-1 with TRBJ2-1; a weak D match, TRBD2 (5 bases). CDR3 length: 16 amino acids. V was pared by 1 base and J by 6 bases, with 17 bases between. CDR1 SGHRS and CDR2 YFSETQ come from the germline V gene. The CDR3 region has the DNA TGCGCCAGCAGCTTGCCGGGCAGTAGTGGAGGCAATGAGCAGTTCTTC. Its protein product is CASSLPGSSGGNEQFF.

The chain links TRBV7-2 to TRBJ1-2; TRBD1 matches 10 bases. The germline V gene encodes CDR1 SGHTA and CDR2 FQGNSA. The CDR3 length is 16 residues. V was pared by 4 bases and J by 1 base, with 6 bases of the junction left unmatched. CDR3 sequence: CASSSPGTGVNYGYTF. The CDR3 nucleotides are TGTGCCAGCAGCTCCCCCGGGACAGGGGTTAACTATGGCTACACCTTC.

The J gene is TRBJ2-3, the V gene TRBV15, with 8 bases aligning to TRBD2. Unmatched junction bases numbered 12, after V lost 2 bases and J lost 2 bases. The CDR3 is made up of 18 amino acids. Germline assignment: CDR1 LNHNV and CDR2 YYDKDF (reference sequence). The CDR3 here is CATSRRHPGLVATDTQYF. The CDR3 DNA is TGTGCCACCAGCAGACGTCACCCGGGACTAGTCGCCACAGATACGCAGTATTTT.

CDR3 residues: CASSLMAGTSEYEQYF. The CDR3 DNA is TGTGCCAGCAGCTTGATGGCCGGGACTAGCGAGTACGAGCAGTACTTC. The chain links TRBV5-4 to TRBJ2-7, with 10 bases that match TRBD2. CDR1 is SGHNT and CDR2 is YYREEE in the germline V gene (reference sequence). With 1 base clipped from V and 4 bases from J, the junction kept 8 bases outside the gene matches. The CDR3 is made up of 16 amino acids.

This chain connects TRBV9 to TRBJ2-5; 8 nucleotides match TRBD2. Per germline, CDR1 SGDLS and CDR2 YYNGEE. The V and J ends lost 0 bases and 5 bases, in that order; junction bases with no gene match: 9. The CDR3 covers 16 residues. The CDR3 DNA reads as TGTGCCAGCAGCGTAGCTCCGGGGGGGGCGCAGGAGACCCAGTACTTC. Translated, it gives CASSVAPGGAQETQYF.

The J gene is TRBJ2-7, the V gene TRBV7-2, with D maybe TRBD1 (5 bases). The V end lost 2 bases, the J end lost 12 bases, and 20 bases lay between the germline ends. The length of the CDR3 is 14 residues. CDR1 and CDR2 from the germline V gene are SGHTA and FQGNSA. The CDR3: CASSLPGSSPSLYF. Here the CDR3 DNA reads TGTGCCAGCAGCTTACCAGGGTCTTCTCCTTCTCTGTACTTC.

The CDR3 DNA reads as TGTGCCAGCAGTCCCCGGAGCCCTCTGGGAGATGAGCAGTTCTTC. Protein sequence: CASSPRSPLGDEQFF. This chain links TRBV27 with TRBJ2-1; tentative D call: TRBD2 (5 bases). CDR3 length: 15 residues. CDR1 and CDR2 (germline): MNHEY, SMNVEV (reference sequence). The V end was cut by 5 bases, the J end by 8 bases, with 19 bases between.

This clone appeared a single time. The J gene is TRBJ2-7, the V gene TRBV2; TRBD2 is a possible D gene (5 bases). The CDR3 sequence is 14 residues long. Germline V gene sequence: CDR1 SNHLY, CDR2 FYNNEI. With 1 base removed from V and 3 bases from J, the gap between germline ends came to 10 bases. DNA of the CDR3: TGTGCCAGCAGTGAAGGCCTCGGGAACTACGAGCAGTACTTC. It is translated as CASSEGLGNYEQYF. Full variable domain (missing parts from reference TRBV2 and TRBJ2-7): EPEVTQTPSHQVTQMGQEVILRCVPISNHLYFYWYRQILGQKVEFLVSFYNNEISEKSEIFDDQFSVERPDGSNFTLKIRSTKLEDSAMYFCASSEGLGNYEQYFGPGTRLTVT.

The chain has TRBV28 and TRBJ2-2; 7 nucleotides align to TRBD2. Trimming cost V 7 bases and J 4 bases; bases outside gene matches: 12. Looked up from germline, CDR1 is MDHEN and CDR2 is SYDVKM. The CDR3 spans 16 residues. The CDR3, as DNA: TGTGCCAGCACTCTTGCTGGGACTACTGGCACCGGGGAGCTGTTTTTT. It encodes CASTLAGTTGTGELFF. The full variable domain, rest sourced from reference TRBV28 and TRBJ2-2, is DVKVTQSSRYLVKRTGEKVFLECVQDMDHENMFWYRQDPGLGLRLIYFSYDVKMKEKGDIPEGYSVSREKKERFSLILESASTNQTSMYLCASTLAGTTGTGELFFGEGSRLTVL.

The V and J genes are TRBV14 and TRBJ1-2, with D uncertain. This CDR3 is built from 12 residues. V was pared by 1 base and J by 8 bases, with 8 bases between. Germline V gives CDR1 SGHDN, CDR2 FVKESK. In DNA, the CDR3 is TGTGCCAGCAGCCAAGCCAGGATCGGCTACACCTTC. Translation gives CASSQARIGYTF.

The chain joins TRBV28 to TRBJ2-7; 7 positions agree with TRBD1. CDR1 MDHEN and CDR2 SYDVKM come from the germline V gene. The junction had 24 bases not matched to a gene; V was cut back by 3 bases and J by 4 bases. The CDR3 loop spans 20 amino acids. This CDR3 reads CASSLRSTGQPYVGTYEQYF. CDR3 in DNA: TGTGCCAGCAGTTTGCGCTCGACGGGACAGCCATACGTGGGAACTTACGAGCAGTACTTC.

This sequence joins TRBV2 and TRBJ2-7, with 8 bases aligning to TRBD1. CDR1 and CDR2 from the germline V gene are SNHLY and FYNNEI. V lost 0 bases, J lost 5 bases, and 12 bases stayed unmatched. This CDR3 is 17 amino acids long. The CDR3 spells CASSEAGGLDRAHEQYF. The CDR3 coding sequence is TGTGCCAGCAGTGAAGCAGGGGGTCTGGACAGGGCCCACGAGCAGTACTTC.

J is TRBJ2-7 and V is TRBV6-1; D gene unclear. The germline V and J ends were trimmed by 6 bases and 9 bases, with 12 bases remaining between them. This CDR3 region has 11 residues. The germline gives CDR1 MNHNS, CDR2 SASEGT. This CDR3 reads CASSPRLGQYF. The CDR3 nucleotides are TGTGCCAGCAGCCCGCGACTGGGGCAGTACTTC.

CDR3 region: CASSEQGGTEAFF. The CDR3 nucleotides read TGTGCCAGCAGCGAACAGGGGGGGACTGAAGCTTTCTTT. This sequence joins TRBV11-2 and TRBJ1-1; 8 bases match TRBD1. Losses at the gene ends were 5 bases for V and 5 bases for J; bases not matched to a gene: 4. CDR1 and CDR2 from the germline V gene are SGHAT and FQNNGV. This CDR3 is built from 13 residues.

The rearrangement links TRBV2 to TRBJ1-5; D gene uncertain. This CDR3 spans 14 amino acids. Trimming removed 4 bases from V and 5 bases from J, with 12 bases in between. Per germline, CDR1 SNHLY and CDR2 FYNNEI. CDR3 in amino acids: CASSGAGLHQPQHF. The DNA for the CDR3 is TGTGCCAGCAGTGGGGCCGGCCTACATCAGCCCCAGCATTTT.

The CDR3 sequence: CASSTRGQGAGGYTF. The CDR3 DNA is TGTGCCAGCAGCACCCGCGGACAGGGGGCGGGAGGCTACACCTTC. The rearrangement links TRBV27 to TRBJ1-2; 11 bases agree with TRBD1. J gave up 8 bases and V 6 bases, and 11 bases lay outside the gene matches. CDR1 and CDR2 from the germline V gene are MNHEY and SMNVEV (reference sequence). The CDR3 has 15 residues.

This rearrangement joins TRBV28 to TRBJ1-1; 7 bases line up with TRBD1. J was trimmed by 0 bases and V by 7 bases; bases with no gene match: 5. CDR1 MDHEN and CDR2 SYDVKM come from the germline V gene. This CDR3 spans 14 amino acids. The CDR3, as DNA: TGTGCCAGCATGTCGGGACAGTTGAACACTGAAGCTTTCTTT. It codes for CASMSGQLNTEAFF.

This chain uses TRBV7-2 with TRBJ2-1, with TRBD2 matching over 12 bases. Trimming at V came to 2 bases and at J to 5 bases, leaving 4 bases not matched to a gene. Germline V lookup: CDR1 SGHTA, CDR2 FQGNSA. This CDR3 spans 16 amino acids. CDR3 loop: CASSLTGTSGHNEQFF. CDR3 bases: TGTGCCAGCAGCTTAACCGGGACTAGCGGGCACAATGAGCAGTTCTTC.

The chain recombines TRBV2 with TRBJ2-3, with TRBD2 identical over 7 bases. V trimming: 5 bases; J trimming: 2 bases; junction bases outside the gene matches: 1. This CDR3 comprises 13 residues. In germline, CDR1 is SNHLY, CDR2 FYNNEI. The CDR3 nucleotides are TGTGCCAGCAGTCGGGACTACACAGATACGCAGTATTTT. It codes for CASSRDYTDTQYF.

This clone was observed a handful of times. The chain has TRBV19 and TRBJ2-7, with 11 nucleotides matching TRBD1. Germline assignment: CDR1 LNHDA and CDR2 SQIVND (reference sequence). With V trimmed by 5 bases and J by 3 bases, 6 bases remained unmatched. The CDR3 runs to 15 residues. The CDR3 DNA sequence: TGTGCCAGTAGTCTCCTGGGACAGGGGGTCTACGAGCAGTACTTC. This translates into CASSLLGQGVYEQYF. The full variable domain, rest sourced from reference TRBV19 and TRBJ2-7, is DGGITQSPKYLFRKEGQNVTLSCEQNLNHDAMYWYRQDPGQGLRLIYYSQIVNDFQKGDIAEGYSVSREKKESFPLTVTSAQKNPTAFYLCASSLLGQGVYEQYFGPGTRLTVT.

The chain carries TRBV7-9 and TRBJ2-7; 9 bases are shared with TRBD1. The CDR3 extends over 15 amino acids. Germline V gives CDR1 SEHNR, CDR2 FQNEAQ (reference sequence). The J segment lost 3 bases and the V segment lost 5 bases, leaving 8 bases of the junction unmatched. CDR3 amino acids: CASSTSGTGIYEQYF. In DNA form, the CDR3 reads TGTGCCAGCAGCACCTCCGGGACAGGGATCTACGAGCAGTACTTC.

This chain joins TRBV30 and TRBJ2-4; 7 nucleotides align to TRBD1. The germline gives CDR1 GTSNPN, CDR2 SVGIG (reference sequence). The ends lost 5 bases at V and 13 bases at J; junction bases unmatched: 8. This CDR3 has 11 residues. In DNA form, the CDR3 reads TGTGCCTGGGGTTCCACAGGGGAGCAGTACTTC. Amino acid sequence: CAWGSTGEQYF. Based on the CDR3 plus reference TRBV30 and TRBJ2-4, the full variable domain is SQTIHQWPATLVQPVGSPLSLECTVEGTSNPNLYWYRQAAGRGLQLLFYSVGIGQISSEVPQNLSASRPQDRQFILSSKKLLLSDSGFYLCAWGSTGEQYFGAGTRLSVL.

The chain recombines TRBV2 with TRBJ2-7, with 8 nucleotides matching TRBD2. CDR1 and CDR2 (germline): SNHLY, FYNNEI. The CDR3 is 14 amino acids. The junction had 7 bases not matched to a gene; V was cut back by 6 bases and J by 3 bases. CDR3 nucleotides: TGTGCCAGCAGCTATAGCGGGACTTTCTACGAGCAGTACTTC. Translated: CASSYSGTFYEQYF.

The gene calls are TRBV7-2 and TRBJ2-5, with 9 nucleotides matching TRBD1. CDR1 and CDR2 (germline): SGHTA, FQGNSA. The CDR3 has 15 amino acids. V lost 1 base, J lost 4 bases, and 4 bases stayed unmatched. CDR3 nucleotides: TGTGCCAGCAGCTTAGACAGGGGGCGCGGAGAGACCCAGTACTTC. Protein product: CASSLDRGRGETQYF.

The chain joins TRBV25-1 to TRBJ2-5; maybe TRBD1 (5 bases). Germline V CDR1 and CDR2: MGHDK, SYGVNS. The CDR3 is 15 amino acids. V lost 2 bases, J lost 4 bases, and 14 bases lay in between. For the CDR3, the DNA is TGTGCCAGCAGTGAACCGGGCAGGGCAGGAGAGACCCAGTACTTC. Protein product: CASSEPGRAGETQYF. Full variable domain (remainder filled in from reference TRBV25-1 and TRBJ2-5): EADIYQTPRYLVIGTGKKITLECSQTMGHDKMYWYQQDPGMELHLIHYSYGVNSTEKGDLSSESTVSRIRTEHFPLTLESARPSHTSQYLCASSEPGRAGETQYFGPGTRLLVL.